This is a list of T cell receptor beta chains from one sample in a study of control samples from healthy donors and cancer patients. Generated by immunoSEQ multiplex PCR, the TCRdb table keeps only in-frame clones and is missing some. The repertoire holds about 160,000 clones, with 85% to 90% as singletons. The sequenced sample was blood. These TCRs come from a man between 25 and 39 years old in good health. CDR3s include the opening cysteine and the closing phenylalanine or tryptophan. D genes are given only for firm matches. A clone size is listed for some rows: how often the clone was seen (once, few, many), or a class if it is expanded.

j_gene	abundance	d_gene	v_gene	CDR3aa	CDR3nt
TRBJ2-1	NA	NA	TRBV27	CASRTIYNNEQFF	TGTGCCTCCCGGACTATCTATAACAATGAGCAGTTCTTC
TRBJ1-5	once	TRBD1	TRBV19	CASSISTTGSQPQHF	TGTGCCAGTAGTATATCGACGACAGGGTCTCAGCCCCAGCATTTT
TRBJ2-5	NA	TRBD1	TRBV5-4	CASSPGTGEETQYF	TGTGCCAGCAGTCCCGGGACAGGGGAAGAGACCCAGTACTTC
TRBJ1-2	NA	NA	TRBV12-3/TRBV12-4	CASSPGHYGYTF	TGTGCCAGCAGTCCGGGCCACTATGGCTACACCTTC
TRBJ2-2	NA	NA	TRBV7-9	CASSYSNRDPNTGELFF	TGTGCCAGCAGCTATAGTAACCGGGATCCGAACACCGGGGAGCTGTTTTTT
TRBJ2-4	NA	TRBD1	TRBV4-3	CASSQVLVRGKNIQYF	TGCGCCAGCAGCCAAGTACTGGTCAGGGGGAAAAACATTCAGTACTTC
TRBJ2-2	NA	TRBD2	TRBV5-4	CASRDGTSGGLTGELFF	TGTGCCAGCAGGGATGGGACTAGCGGGGGCCTCACCGGGGAGCTGTTTTTT
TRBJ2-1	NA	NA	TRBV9	CASSLGGGGNEQFF	TGTGCCAGCAGCCTAGGGGGGGGTGGCAATGAGCAGTTCTTC
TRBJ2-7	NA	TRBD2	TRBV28	CASRTSGSYEQYF	TGTGCCAGCAGAACTAGCGGATCCTACGAGCAGTACTTC
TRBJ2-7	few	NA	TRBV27	CASSLSGGYEQYF	TGTGCCAGCAGTTTATCAGGGGGCTACGAGCAGTACTTC
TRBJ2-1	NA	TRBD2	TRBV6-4	CASSGGLAGDNEQFF	TGTGCCAGCAGTGGGGGACTAGCGGGGGACAATGAGCAGTTCTTC
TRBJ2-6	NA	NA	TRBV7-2	CASSWGPGGANVLTF	TGTGCCAGCAGCTGGGGCCCGGGTGGGGCCAACGTCCTGACTTTC
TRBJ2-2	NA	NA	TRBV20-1	CSASPRGQMNTGELFF	TGCAGTGCTAGTCCCCGGGGGCAAATGAACACCGGGGAGCTGTTTTTT
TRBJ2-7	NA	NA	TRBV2	CASSEGTGNSYEQYF	TGTGCCAGCAGTGAAGGCACAGGGAACTCCTACGAGCAGTACTTC
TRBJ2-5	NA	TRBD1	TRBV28	CASTQGQGHFLTQYF	TGTGCCAGCACCCAAGGACAGGGACATTTTTTGACCCAGTACTTC